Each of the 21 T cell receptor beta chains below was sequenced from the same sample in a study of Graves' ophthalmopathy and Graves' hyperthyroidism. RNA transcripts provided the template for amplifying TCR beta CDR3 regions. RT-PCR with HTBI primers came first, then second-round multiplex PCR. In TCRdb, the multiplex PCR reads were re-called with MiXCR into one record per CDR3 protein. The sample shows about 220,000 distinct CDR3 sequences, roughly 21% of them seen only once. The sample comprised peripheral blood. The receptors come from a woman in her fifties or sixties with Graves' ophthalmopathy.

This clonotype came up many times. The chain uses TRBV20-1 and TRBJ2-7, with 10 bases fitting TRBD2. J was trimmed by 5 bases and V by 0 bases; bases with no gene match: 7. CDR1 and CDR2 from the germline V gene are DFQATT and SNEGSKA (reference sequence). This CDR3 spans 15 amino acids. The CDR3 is CSARDSGGQNDEQYF. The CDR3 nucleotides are TGCAGTGCTAGAGATAGCGGGGGGCAAAATGACGAGCAGTACTTC.

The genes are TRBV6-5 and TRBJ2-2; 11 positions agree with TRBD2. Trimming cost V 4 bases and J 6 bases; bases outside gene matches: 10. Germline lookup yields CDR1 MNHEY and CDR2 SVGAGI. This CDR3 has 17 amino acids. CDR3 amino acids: CASSFPFSGREAGELFF. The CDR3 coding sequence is TGTGCCAGCAGTTTCCCTTTTAGCGGGAGGGAAGCCGGGGAGCTGTTTTTT.

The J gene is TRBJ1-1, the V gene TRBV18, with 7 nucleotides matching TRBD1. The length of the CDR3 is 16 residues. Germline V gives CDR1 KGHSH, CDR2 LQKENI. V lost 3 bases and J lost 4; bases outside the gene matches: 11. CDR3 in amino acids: CASSPGQPVIGTEAFF. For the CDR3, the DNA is TGTGCCAGCTCACCGGGACAGCCCGTGATAGGCACTGAAGCTTTCTTT.

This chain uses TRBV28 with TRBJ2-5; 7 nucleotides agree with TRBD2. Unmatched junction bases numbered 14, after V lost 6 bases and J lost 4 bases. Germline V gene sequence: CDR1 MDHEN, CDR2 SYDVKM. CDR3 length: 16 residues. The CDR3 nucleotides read TGTGCCAGCAGGATGGTGTTAGGGGAGGGCCCAGAGACCCAGTACTTC. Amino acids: CASRMVLGEGPETQYF.

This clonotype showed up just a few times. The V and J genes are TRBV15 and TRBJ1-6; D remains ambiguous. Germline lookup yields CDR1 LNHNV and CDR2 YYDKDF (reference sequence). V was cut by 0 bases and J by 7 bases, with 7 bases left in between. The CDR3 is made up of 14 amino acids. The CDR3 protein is CATSREQGNSPLHF. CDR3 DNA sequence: TGTGCCACCAGCAGAGAACAAGGAAATTCACCCCTCCACTTT.

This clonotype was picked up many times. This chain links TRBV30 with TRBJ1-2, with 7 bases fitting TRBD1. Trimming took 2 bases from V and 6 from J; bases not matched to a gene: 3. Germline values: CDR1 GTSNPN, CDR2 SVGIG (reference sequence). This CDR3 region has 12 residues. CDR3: CAWSRGGDGYTF. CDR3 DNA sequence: TGTGCCTGGAGTAGAGGGGGCGATGGCTACACCTTC.

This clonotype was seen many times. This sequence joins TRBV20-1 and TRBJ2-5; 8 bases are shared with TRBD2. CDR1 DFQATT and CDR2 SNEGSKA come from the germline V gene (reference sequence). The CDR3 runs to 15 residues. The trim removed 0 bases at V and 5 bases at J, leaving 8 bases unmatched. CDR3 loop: CSARELGLGTETQYF. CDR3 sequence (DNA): TGCAGTGCTAGAGAACTGGGACTAGGGACCGAGACCCAGTACTTC.

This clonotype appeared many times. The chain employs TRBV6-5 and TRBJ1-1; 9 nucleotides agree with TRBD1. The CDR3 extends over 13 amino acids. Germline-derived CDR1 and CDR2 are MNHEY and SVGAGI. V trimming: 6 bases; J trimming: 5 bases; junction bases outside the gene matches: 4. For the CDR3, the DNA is TGTGCCAGCAGACCGACAGGGGGGACTGAAGCTTTCTTT. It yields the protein CASRPTGGTEAFF.

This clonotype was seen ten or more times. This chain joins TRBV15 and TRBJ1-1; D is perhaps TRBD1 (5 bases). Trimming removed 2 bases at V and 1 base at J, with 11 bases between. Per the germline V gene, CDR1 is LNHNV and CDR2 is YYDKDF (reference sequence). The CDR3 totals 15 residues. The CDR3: CATSRPFGGNTEAFF. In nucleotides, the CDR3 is TGTGCCACCAGCAGACCCTTTGGGGGGAACACTGAAGCTTTCTTT.

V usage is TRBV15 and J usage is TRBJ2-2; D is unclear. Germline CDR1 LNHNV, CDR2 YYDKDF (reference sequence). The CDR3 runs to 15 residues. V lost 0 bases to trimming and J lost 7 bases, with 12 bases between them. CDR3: CATSRDRPSGGELFF. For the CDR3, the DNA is TGTGCCACCAGCAGAGACCGGCCGAGTGGCGGGGAGCTGTTTTTT.

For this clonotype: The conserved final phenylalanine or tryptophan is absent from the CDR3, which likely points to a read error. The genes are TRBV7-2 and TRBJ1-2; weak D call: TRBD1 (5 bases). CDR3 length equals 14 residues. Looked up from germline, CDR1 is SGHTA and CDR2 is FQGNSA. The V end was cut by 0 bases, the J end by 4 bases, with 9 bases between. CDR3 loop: CASSLADSPYGYTI. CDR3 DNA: TGTGCCAGCAGCTTAGCCGACAGCCCCTATGGCTACACCATC.

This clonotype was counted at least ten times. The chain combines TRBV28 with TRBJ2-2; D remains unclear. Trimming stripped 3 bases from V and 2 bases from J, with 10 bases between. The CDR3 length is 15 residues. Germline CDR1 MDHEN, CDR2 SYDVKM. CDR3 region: CASSFVRPNTGELFF. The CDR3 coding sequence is TGTGCCAGCAGTTTCGTTAGGCCTAACACCGGGGAGCTGTTTTTT.

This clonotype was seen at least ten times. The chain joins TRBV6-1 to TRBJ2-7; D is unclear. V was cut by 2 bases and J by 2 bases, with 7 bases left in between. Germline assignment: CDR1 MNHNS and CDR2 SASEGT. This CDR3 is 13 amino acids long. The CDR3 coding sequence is TGTGCCAGCAGTGAACTCAGAACCTACGAGCAGTACTTC. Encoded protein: CASSELRTYEQYF.

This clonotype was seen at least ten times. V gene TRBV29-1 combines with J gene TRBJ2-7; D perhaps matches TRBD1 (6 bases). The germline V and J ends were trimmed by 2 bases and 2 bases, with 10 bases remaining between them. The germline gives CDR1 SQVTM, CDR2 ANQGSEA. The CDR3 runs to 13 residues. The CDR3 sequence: CSVERQDPYEQYF. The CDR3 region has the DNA TGCAGCGTTGAACGACAGGACCCCTACGAGCAGTACTTC.

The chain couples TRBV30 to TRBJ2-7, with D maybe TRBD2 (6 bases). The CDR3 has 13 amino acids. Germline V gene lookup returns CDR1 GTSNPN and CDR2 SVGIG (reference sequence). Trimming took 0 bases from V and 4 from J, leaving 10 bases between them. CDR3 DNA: TGTGCCTGGAGTGTACAGCGGGTTTACGAGCAGTACTTC. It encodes CAWSVQRVYEQYF.

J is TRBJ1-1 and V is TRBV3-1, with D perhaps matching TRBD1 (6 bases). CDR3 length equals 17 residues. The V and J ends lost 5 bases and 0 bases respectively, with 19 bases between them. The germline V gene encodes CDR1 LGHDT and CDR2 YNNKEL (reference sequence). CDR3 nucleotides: TGTGCCAGCAGCAAACAGAAGGGGGGAGGTTTGAACACTGAAGCTTTCTTT. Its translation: CASSKQKGGGLNTEAFF.

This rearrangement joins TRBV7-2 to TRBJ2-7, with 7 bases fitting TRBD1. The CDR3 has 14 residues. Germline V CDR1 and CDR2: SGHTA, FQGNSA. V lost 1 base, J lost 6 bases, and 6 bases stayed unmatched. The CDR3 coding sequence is TGTGCCAGCAGCTTAGGGTCCCGACAGGGCGAGCAGTACTTC. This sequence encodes CASSLGSRQGEQYF.

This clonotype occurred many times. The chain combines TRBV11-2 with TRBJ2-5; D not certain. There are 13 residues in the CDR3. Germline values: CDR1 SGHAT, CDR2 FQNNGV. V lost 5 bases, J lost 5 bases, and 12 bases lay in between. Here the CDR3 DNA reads TGTGCCAGCAGCCTTTCCGTAGGGGAGACCCAGTACTTC. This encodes CASSLSVGETQYF. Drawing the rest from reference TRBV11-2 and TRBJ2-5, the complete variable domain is EAGVAQSPRYKIIEKRQSVAFWCNPISGHATLYWYQQILGQGPKLLIQFQNNGVVDDSQLPKDRFSAERLKGVDSTLKIQPAKLEDSAVYLCASSLSVGETQYFGPGTRLLVL.

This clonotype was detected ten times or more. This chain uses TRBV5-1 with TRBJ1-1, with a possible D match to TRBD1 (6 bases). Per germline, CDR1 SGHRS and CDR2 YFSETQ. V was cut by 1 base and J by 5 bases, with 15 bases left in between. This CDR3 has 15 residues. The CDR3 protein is CASSLFGRGGTEAFF. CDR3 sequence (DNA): TGCGCCAGCAGCTTGTTCGGCAGGGGAGGGACTGAAGCTTTCTTT.

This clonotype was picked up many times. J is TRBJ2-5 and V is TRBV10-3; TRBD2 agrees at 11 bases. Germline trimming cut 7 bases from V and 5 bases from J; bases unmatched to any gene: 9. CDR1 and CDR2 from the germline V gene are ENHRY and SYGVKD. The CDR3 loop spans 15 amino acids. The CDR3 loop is CAINHSGRAGETQYF. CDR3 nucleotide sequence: TGTGCCATCAACCATAGCGGGAGGGCCGGGGAGACCCAGTACTTC.

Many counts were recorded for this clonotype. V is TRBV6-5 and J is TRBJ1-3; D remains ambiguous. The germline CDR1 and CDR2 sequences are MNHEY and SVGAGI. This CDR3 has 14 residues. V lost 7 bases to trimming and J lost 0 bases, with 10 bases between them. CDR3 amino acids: CASTRGSSGNTIYF. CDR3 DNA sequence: TGTGCCAGCACCCGCGGGAGCTCTGGAAACACCATATATTTT.